Below, 2 T cell receptor beta chains from the same sample are listed, as sequenced in a study of shared clonotypes between healthy human individuals (dated by TCRdb to the early 2020s). Library construction relied on the immunoSEQ multiplex PCR assay. The immuneACCESS repertoire file appears here via TCRdb, limited to in-frame rearrangements. These files lack a portion of the clones; in checked studies, under half of the deficit traces to unresolved V genes, and the cause of the others is not known. The sample contains roughly 2.6 million clones, around nine tenths of them found a single time. The ten largest clonotypes hold 0.14% of the sample. Sequencing was done on a sample of naive CD4+ T cells sorted from blood. The sample's cell subset or site label is to be understood as: CD45RA+ positively selected. The receptors here all came from a man aged 18 to 30 in good health.

The chain combines TRBV6-5 with TRBJ2-2; a possible D gene is TRBD1 (6 bases). CDR1 and CDR2 (germline): MNHEY, SVGAGI. V gave up 5 bases and J gave up 4 bases, with 14 bases separating them. The CDR3 extends over 15 amino acids. The CDR3 DNA reads TGTGCCAGCAGTCAAGGGGGACCCGGCACCGGGGAGCTGTTTTTT. The encoded protein is CASSQGGPGTGELFF.

This clone occurred once. The V and J genes are TRBV10-2 and TRBJ1-5, with 10 bases matching TRBD1. CDR1 and CDR2 (germline): WSHSY, SAAADI. J was trimmed by 2 bases and V by 3 bases; bases with no gene match: 13. This CDR3 contains 19 residues. Here the CDR3 reads CASSDFWDRGLTGNQPQHF. CDR3 bases: TGCGCCAGCAGTGATTTTTGGGACAGGGGCTTGACTGGCAATCAGCCCCAGCATTTT.